A single sample is the source of the 21 T cell receptor beta chains below, sequenced in a study of shared clonotypes between healthy human individuals. Using immunoSEQ multiplex PCR, the repertoire was profiled, and TCRdb retains in-frame clones only, with some absent. The repertoire holds about 1,500,000 clones, with roughly 96% as singletons. Sequencing was done on a sample of naive CD4+ T cells sorted from blood. The subset here: CD45RA+ positively selected. These receptor sequences come from a man aged 25 to 40 in good health.

The chain is built from TRBV11-2 and TRBJ2-1; maybe TRBD2 (5 bases). Germline CDR1 and CDR2: SGHAT and FQNNGV. V was shortened by 5 bases and J by 0 bases, with 5 bases between the two germline ends. The CDR3 covers 13 residues. CDR3 loop: CASSGSSYNEQFF. The CDR3 nucleotides read TGTGCCAGCAGCGGGAGCTCCTACAATGAGCAGTTCTTC. Full variable domain (outside the CDR3, taken from reference TRBV11-2 and TRBJ2-1): EAGVAQSPRYKIIEKRQSVAFWCNPISGHATLYWYQQILGQGPKLLIQFQNNGVVDDSQLPKDRFSAERLKGVDSTLKIQPAKLEDSAVYLCASSGSSYNEQFFGPGTRLTVL.

About this clone: Other nucleotide sequences from this sample produce the same CDR3. The chain employs TRBV5-1 and TRBJ2-5; 8 nucleotides agree with TRBD1. The CDR3 length is 13 residues. The V gene end was trimmed by 3 bases and the J gene end by 5 bases; junction bases not matched to a gene: 3. CDR1 is SGHRS, CDR2 YFSETQ, per germline. The CDR3 sequence: CASSSGGRETQYF. The CDR3 DNA reads as TGCGCCAGCAGCTCAGGGGGCCGGGAGACCCAGTACTTC.

The rearrangement links TRBV5-3 to TRBJ2-1, with 13 bases identical to TRBD2. TRBV5-3 is an ORF for which the function is uncertain. This CDR3 region has 13 residues. The trim removed 9 bases at V and 8 bases at J, leaving 5 bases unmatched. CDR3: CATGTSGTHEQFF. CDR3 sequence (DNA): TGTGCCACCGGGACTAGCGGGACTCATGAGCAGTTCTTC.

This CDR3 is CASSIDRDQQYF. The DNA for the CDR3 is TGTGCCAGCAGCATTGACAGGGACCAGCAGTATTTT. V gene TRBV7-8 combines with J gene TRBJ2-3; 7 bases map to TRBD1. V lost 5 bases and J lost 11; bases outside the gene matches: 7. CDR3 size: 12 residues. Germline assignment: CDR1 SGHVS and CDR2 FQNEAQ.

The chain recombines TRBV10-3 with TRBJ2-2; 10 bases line up with TRBD1. The germline V gene encodes CDR1 ENHRY and CDR2 SYGVKD. Trimming removed 10 bases from V and 3 bases from J; junction bases left unmatched: 8. The length of the CDR3 is 15 residues. The CDR3 protein is CATHTGQGDTGELFF. The CDR3 nucleotides read TGTGCCACCCACACAGGACAGGGGGACACCGGGGAGCTGTTTTTT.

This clone occurred many times. The chain carries TRBV21-1 and TRBJ2-1; TRBD2, the table's D call, was not compared with the DNA. TRBV21-1 corresponds to a pseudogene. The CDR3 contains 12 residues. CDR3 protein: CASGSVVNEQFF. CDR3 bases: TGTGCTAGCGGGAGCGTTGTCAATGAGCAGTTCTTC.

With regard to this clone: One end of the junction fails to match germline, which may point to a read error. The chain joins TRBV20-1 to TRBJ1-1; D unclear. Germline V gene sequence: CDR1 DFQATT, CDR2 SNEGSKA (reference sequence). The length of the CDR3 is 10 residues. CDR3 loop: CSANVNPNIF. The CDR3 DNA reads as TGCAGTGCTAACGTCAACCCCAATATTTTT.

The V gene is TRBV5-1, the J gene TRBJ2-1, with 10 bases lining up with TRBD2. Germline V gene data show CDR1 as SGHRS and CDR2 as YFSETQ. This CDR3 has 14 amino acids. With V trimmed by 3 bases and J by 9 bases, 6 bases remained unmatched. CDR3 coding DNA: TGCGCCAGCAGCTCTCTAGCGGGAGAGGTTGAGCAGTTCTTC. Translating it yields CASSSLAGEVEQFF. The complete variable domain, with remaining parts taken from reference TRBV5-1 and TRBJ2-1, reads KAGVTQTPRYLIKTRGQQVTLSCSPISGHRSVSWYQQTPGQGLQFLFEYFSETQRNKGNFPGRFSGRQFSNSRSEMNVSTLELGDSALYLCASSSLAGEVEQFFGPGTRLTVL.

The V call is TRBV7-9, the J call TRBJ2-4, with D possibly TRBD1 on 6 matching bases. Looked up from germline, CDR1 is SEHNR and CDR2 is FQNEAQ (reference sequence). Trimming removed 5 bases at V and 4 bases at J, with 15 bases between. The CDR3 spans 15 residues. The CDR3 DNA follows: TGTGCCAGCAGCACCCAGACAGGATTTAAAAACATTCAGTACTTC. Its translation is CASSTQTGFKNIQYF.

The chain couples TRBV5-5 to TRBJ2-3, with TRBD2 matching 11 bases. The CDR3 loop spans 15 amino acids. Looked up from germline, CDR1 is SGHKS and CDR2 is YYEKEE (reference sequence). The junction had 6 bases not matched to a gene; V was cut back by 4 bases and J by 5 bases. As DNA, the CDR3 is TGTGCCAGCAGCCCCTTAGCGGGAGGGGTAGATACGCAGTATTTT. This translates into CASSPLAGGVDTQYF.

This clone has more than one count but fewer than ten. The chain links TRBV7-2 to TRBJ2-1; no clear D gene. The CDR3 sequence is 15 residues long. The germline gives CDR1 SGHTA, CDR2 FQGNSA. With 3 bases removed from V and 5 bases from J, the gap between germline ends came to 14 bases. Here the CDR3 reads CASSLVRRNNNEQFF. The DNA for the CDR3 is TGTGCCAGCAGCTTGGTCAGGAGAAATAACAATGAGCAGTTCTTC.

V usage is TRBV10-3 and J usage is TRBJ2-2; 12 nucleotides match TRBD2. The germline V gene encodes CDR1 ENHRY and CDR2 SYGVKD. CDR3 length: 14 residues. CDR3 sequence (DNA): TGTGGGACTAGCGGGAATCTGGACACCGGGGAGCTGTTTTTT. Its translation is CGTSGNLDTGELFF.

This clone appeared once. V gene TRBV5-4 combines with J gene TRBJ2-1; 10 nucleotides align to TRBD2. Germline CDR1 SGHNT, CDR2 YYREEE (reference sequence). Trimming took 0 bases from V and 6 from J; bases not matched to a gene: 6. This CDR3 spans 16 amino acids. The DNA of the CDR3 is TGTGCCAGCAGCTTGGCTCTAGCGGGAGAGGTCAATGAGCAGTTCTTC. Amino acids: CASSLALAGEVNEQFF. The entire variable domain, with the rest obtained from reference TRBV5-4 and TRBJ2-1, is as follows: ETGVTQSPTHLIKTRGQQVTLRCSSQSGHNTVSWYQQALGQGPQFIFQYYREEENGRGNFPPRFSGLQFPNYSSELNVNALELDDSALYLCASSLALAGEVNEQFFGPGTRLTVL.

This sequence joins TRBV7-2 and TRBJ2-7; D is ambiguous. V lost 4 bases and J 1 base, leaving 17 bases between the germline ends. Germline CDR1 reads SGHTA; CDR2 reads FQGNSA. The CDR3 length is 16 residues. The CDR3 nucleotides are TGTGCCAGCAGCTACGCCGAAGTTACCCAGTCCTACGAGCAGTACTTC. Its translation: CASSYAEVTQSYEQYF.

As concerns this clone: The sample carries other DNA sequences with the same CDR3. The gene calls are TRBV11-2 and TRBJ2-7, with 9 bases identical to TRBD2. There are 15 residues in the CDR3. V lost 1 base to trimming and J lost 3 bases; unmatched junction nucleotides: 4. In germline, CDR1 is SGHAT, CDR2 FQNNGV. For the CDR3, the DNA is TGTGCCAGCAGCTTAGTACTAGCGGGTGGCTACGAGCAGTACTTC. Protein product: CASSLVLAGGYEQYF.

The rearrangement joins TRBV7-3 to TRBJ2-3; 12 bases are shared with TRBD2. J lost 2 bases, V lost 5 bases, and 5 bases had no gene match. The length of the CDR3 is 16 residues. Germline V gene lookup returns CDR1 SGHTA and CDR2 FQGTGA. The CDR3 sequence: CASSRLAGVLTDTQYF. As DNA, the CDR3 is TGTGCCAGCAGCCGACTAGCGGGGGTACTCACAGATACGCAGTATTTT. Full variable domain (remainder filled in from reference TRBV7-3 and TRBJ2-3): GAGVSQTPSNKVTEKGKYVELRCDPISGHTALYWYRQSLGQGPEFLIYFQGTGAADDSGLPNDRFFAVRPEGSVSTLKIQRTERGDSAVYLCASSRLAGVLTDTQYFGPGTRLTVL.

The rearrangement joins TRBV11-2 to TRBJ1-5, with D unclear. Between the trimmed V and J ends, which lost 0 bases and 11 bases, there was a span of 11 bases. This CDR3 spans 13 amino acids. Germline assignment: CDR1 SGHAT and CDR2 FQNNGV. The CDR3 loop reads CASSLDRTEAQHF. In DNA, the CDR3 is TGTGCCAGCAGCTTAGATCGGACTGAGGCCCAGCATTTT. Full variable domain (outside the CDR3, taken from reference TRBV11-2 and TRBJ1-5): EAGVAQSPRYKIIEKRQSVAFWCNPISGHATLYWYQQILGQGPKLLIQFQNNGVVDDSQLPKDRFSAERLKGVDSTLKIQPAKLEDSAVYLCASSLDRTEAQHFGDGTRLSIL.

As regards this clone: Other DNA sequences in the same sample also yield this CDR3. The chain uses TRBV9 and TRBJ2-3; possible D gene TRBD2, 6 bases. CDR1 and CDR2 (germline): SGDLS, YYNGEE. V dropped 0 bases and J dropped 3 bases, with 11 bases sitting between them. The CDR3 consists of 15 residues. Here the CDR3 reads CASSVAAGRTDTQYF. In DNA form, the CDR3 reads TGTGCCAGCAGCGTAGCTGCGGGAAGGACAGATACGCAGTATTTT.

The V call is TRBV28, the J call TRBJ1-2; a possible D gene is TRBD1 (5 bases). Germline V gene lookup returns CDR1 MDHEN and CDR2 SYDVKM. V gave up 10 bases and J gave up 2 bases, with 14 bases separating them. CDR3 length equals 13 residues. The CDR3: CATPSGRNYGYTF. The CDR3 DNA is TGTGCCACCCCCTCGGGGCGGAACTATGGCTACACCTTC.

The gene calls are TRBV10-3 and TRBJ2-2; no clear D gene. The length of the CDR3 is 16 residues. The V and J ends lost 0 bases and 6 bases respectively, with 14 bases between them. Germline V CDR1 and CDR2: ENHRY, SYGVKD. DNA for the CDR3: TGTGCCATCAGTGAGTCATATGGCAAGATTGCCGGGGAGCTGTTTTTT. Protein product: CAISESYGKIAGELFF.

The chain carries TRBV7-8 and TRBJ2-1; D is unclear. Germline V gene data show CDR1 as SGHVS and CDR2 as FQNEAQ. Trimming removed 0 bases at V and 0 bases at J, with 9 bases between. This CDR3 comprises 16 residues. In DNA form, the CDR3 reads TGTGCCAGCAGCTTAGCCTGGCGGAGCTCCTACAATGAGCAGTTCTTC. It codes for CASSLAWRSSYNEQFF.